The entry below gives a single TCR beta chain sequence along with its context. The data were obtained in a study of shared clonotypes between healthy human individuals. TCRdb's copy holds only in-frame clones and misses some; the assay was immunoSEQ multiplex PCR. Counted here are more than 2 million clones, 90% to 95% occurring once; the ten biggest clones make up 0.13%. The CDR3 sequence is 15 residues long. Germline V gives CDR1 MNHEY, CDR2 SVGAGI. With V trimmed by 5 bases and J by 6 bases, 8 bases remained unmatched. The clonotype comes from a man aged 18 to 30 in good health. The chain joins TRBV6-5 to TRBJ1-1; 11 nucleotides agree with TRBD1. Material for sequencing was naive CD4+ T cells sorted from blood. The subset: CD45RA+ positively selected. CDR3 bases: TGTGCCAGCAGTCCCGGGACAGGGGGATATGCTGAAGCTTTCTTT. It is translated as CASSPGTGGYAEAFF.